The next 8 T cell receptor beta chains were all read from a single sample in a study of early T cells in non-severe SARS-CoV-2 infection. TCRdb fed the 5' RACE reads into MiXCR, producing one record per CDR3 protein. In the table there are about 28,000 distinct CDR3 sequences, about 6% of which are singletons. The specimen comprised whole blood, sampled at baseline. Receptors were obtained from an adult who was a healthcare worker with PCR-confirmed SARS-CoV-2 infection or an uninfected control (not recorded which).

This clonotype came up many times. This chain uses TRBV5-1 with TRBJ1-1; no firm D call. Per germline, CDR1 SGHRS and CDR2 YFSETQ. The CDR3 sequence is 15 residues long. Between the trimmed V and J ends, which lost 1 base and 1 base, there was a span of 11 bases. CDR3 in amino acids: CASSLRARQNTEAFF. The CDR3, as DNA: TGCGCCAGCAGCTTGAGGGCAAGGCAGAACACTGAAGCTTTCTTT.

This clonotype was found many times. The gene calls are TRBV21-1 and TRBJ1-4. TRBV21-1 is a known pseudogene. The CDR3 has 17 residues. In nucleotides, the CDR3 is TGTGCCAGCAGCAAAAAAGCGCACGGGCAGAAGAATGAAAAACTGTTTTTT. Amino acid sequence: CASSKKAHGQKNEKLFF.

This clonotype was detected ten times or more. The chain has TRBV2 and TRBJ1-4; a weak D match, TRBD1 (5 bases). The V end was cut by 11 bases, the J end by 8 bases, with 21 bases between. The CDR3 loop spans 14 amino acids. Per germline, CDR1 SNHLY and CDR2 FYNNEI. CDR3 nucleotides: TGTGCCTACAACTACAGGCCCTACGGGGAAAAACTGTTTTTT. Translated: CAYNYRPYGEKLFF.

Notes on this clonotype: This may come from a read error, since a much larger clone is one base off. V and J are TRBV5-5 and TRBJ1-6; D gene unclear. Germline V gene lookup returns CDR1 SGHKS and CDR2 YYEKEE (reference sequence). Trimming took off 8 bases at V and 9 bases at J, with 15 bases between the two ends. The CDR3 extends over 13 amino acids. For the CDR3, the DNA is TGTGCCAGTTGCGTGGACGAATTTTCACCCCTCCACTTT. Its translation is CASCVDEFSPLHF. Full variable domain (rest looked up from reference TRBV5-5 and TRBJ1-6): DAGVTQSPTHLIKTRGQQVTLRCSPISGHKSVSWYQQVLGQGPQFIFQYYEKEERGRGNFPDRFSARQFPNYSSELNVNALLLGDSALYLCASCVDEFSPLHFGNGTRLTVT.

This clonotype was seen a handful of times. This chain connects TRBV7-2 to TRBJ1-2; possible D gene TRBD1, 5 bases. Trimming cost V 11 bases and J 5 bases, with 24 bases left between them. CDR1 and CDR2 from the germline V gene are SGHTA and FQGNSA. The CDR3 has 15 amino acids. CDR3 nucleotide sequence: TGTGCCTGCCGCCCAGACCCGGGACGGAAATATGGCTACACCTTC. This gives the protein CACRPDPGRKYGYTF.

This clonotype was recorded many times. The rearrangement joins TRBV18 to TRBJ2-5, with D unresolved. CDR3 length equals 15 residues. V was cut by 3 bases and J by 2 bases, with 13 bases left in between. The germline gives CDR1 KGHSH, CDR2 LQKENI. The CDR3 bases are TGTGCCAGCTCACCTTCTCTAGGGTTTCAAGAGACCCAGTACTTC. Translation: CASSPSLGFQETQYF. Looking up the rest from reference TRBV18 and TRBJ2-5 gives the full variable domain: NAGVMQNPRHLVRRRGQEARLRCSPMKGHSHVYWYRQLPEEGLKFMVYLQKENIIDESGMPKERFSAEFPKEGPSILRIQQVVRGDSAAYFCASSPSLGFQETQYFGPGTRLLVL.

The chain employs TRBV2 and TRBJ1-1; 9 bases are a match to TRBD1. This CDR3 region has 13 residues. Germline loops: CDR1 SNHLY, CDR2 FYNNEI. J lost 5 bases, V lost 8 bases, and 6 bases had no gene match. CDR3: CASELTGGTEAFF. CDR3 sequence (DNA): TGTGCCAGCGAGCTGACAGGGGGAACTGAAGCTTTCTTT.

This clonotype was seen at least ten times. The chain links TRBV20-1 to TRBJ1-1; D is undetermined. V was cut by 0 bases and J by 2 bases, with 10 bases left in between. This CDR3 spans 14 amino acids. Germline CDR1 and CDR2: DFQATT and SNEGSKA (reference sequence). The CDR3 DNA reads TGCAGTGCTAGAGATCGGATAGCTAACACTGAAGCTTTCTTT. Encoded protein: CSARDRIANTEAFF.